The clone carrying this T cell receptor (beta chain) was observed many times. TCRdb recomputed calls from the 5' RACE reads with MiXCR, one row per CDR3 protein. The data contain some 350,000 distinct CDR3 sequences, around 15% of them singletons. This entry comes from a study of T-cell memory formation after mild COVID-19. The CDR3 sequence is 12 residues long. The germline V and J ends were trimmed by 4 bases and 4 bases, with 8 bases remaining between them. CDR1 SGHTA and CDR2 FQGNSA come from the germline V gene. Sequencing input: PBMCs or a T cell subset sorted from them (not recorded which). The rearrangement joins TRBV7-2 to TRBJ2-7; D may be TRBD2 (5 bases). This sequence was found in a young man who had mild COVID-19 (a few samples of this study predate the infection). Cell type and time point are not known. CDR3 loop: CASSSRRYEQYF. The CDR3 DNA sequence: TGTGCCAGCAGCTCCAGGAGGTACGAGCAGTACTTC.